These 15 T cell receptor beta chains share one sample of origin, sequenced in a study of blood T cell repertoires in COVID-19. Data came from immunoSEQ multiplex PCR; TCRdb stores just in-frame clones and leaves some out. The sample lists tens of thousands of clones, approximately 82% seen once, with approximately 10% in the top ten. Sample: peripheral blood. The receptors stem from a human donor in a cohort sampled during active COVID-19.

The rearrangement joins TRBV28 to TRBJ2-7; no reliable D call. The germline CDR1 and CDR2 sequences are MDHEN and SYDVKM. V lost 10 bases to trimming and J lost 5 bases, with 27 bases between them. This CDR3 has 16 amino acids. This CDR3 is CATHLQTGSPRNEQYF. CDR3 DNA sequence: TGTGCCACCCACCTTCAAACCGGGTCCCCGAGGAACGAGCAGTACTTC.

The chain employs TRBV24-1 and TRBJ2-3, with 9 nucleotides matching TRBD2. Germline V gene lookup returns CDR1 KGHDR and CDR2 SFDVKD. The CDR3 totals 16 residues. The ends lost 3 bases at V and 2 bases at J; junction bases unmatched: 5. CDR3 protein: CATSDRSGGPTDTQYF. As DNA, the CDR3 is TGTGCCACCAGTGATCGTAGCGGGGGTCCCACAGATACGCAGTATTTT.

CDR3 nucleotides: TGTGCCAGCAGTTTGACTAGCGGGGGATACGAGCAGTACTTC. Amino acids: CASSLTSGGYEQYF. This sequence joins TRBV27 and TRBJ2-7; 12 bases agree with TRBD2. The germline CDR1 and CDR2 sequences are MNHEY and SMNVEV (reference sequence). CDR3 length: 14 residues. Trimming cost V 3 bases and J 4 bases; bases outside gene matches: 1.

The chain links TRBV5-1 to TRBJ1-4; D perhaps matches TRBD1 (6 bases). The germline gives CDR1 SGHRS, CDR2 YFSETQ. The CDR3 has 16 residues. The V gene lost 0 bases and the J gene lost 0 bases, with 9 bases spanning the gap. CDR3 sequence (DNA): TGCGCCAGCAGCTTGGCCGGACAGCCAACTAATGAAAAACTGTTTTTT. Its translation is CASSLAGQPTNEKLFF.

This chain links TRBV7-8 with TRBJ1-2, with D possibly matching TRBD1 (5 bases). The CDR3 is 13 residues long. CDR1 and CDR2 from the germline V gene are SGHVS and FQNEAQ. Deletions cut 6 bases from V and 2 bases from J, with 10 bases between. CDR3 amino acids: CASRKGLNYGYTF. CDR3 DNA: TGTGCCAGCAGAAAGGGACTAAACTATGGCTACACCTTC. The entire variable domain, with the rest obtained from reference TRBV7-8 and TRBJ1-2, is as follows: GAGVSQSPRYKVAKRGQDVALRCDPISGHVSLFWYQQALGQGPEFLTYFQNEAQLDKSGLPSDRFFAERPEGSVSTLKIQRTQQEDSAVYLCASRKGLNYGYTFGSGTRLTVV.

This chain links TRBV3-1 (or the pseudogene TRBV3-2) with TRBJ2-2; 8 nucleotides agree with TRBD2. Trimming cost V 4 bases and J 1 base; bases outside gene matches: 5. This CDR3 is built from 16 residues. Germline values: CDR1 LGHDT, CDR2 YNNKEL (reference sequence). For the CDR3, the DNA is TGTGCCAGCAGCCTCGGGGGGGGCCGGAACACCGGGGAGCTGTTTTTT. Protein sequence: CASSLGGGRNTGELFF.

The chain has TRBV5-4 and TRBJ2-1, with 9 bases that match TRBD2. The V gene end was trimmed by 0 bases and the J gene end by 7 bases; junction bases not matched to a gene: 8. This CDR3 contains 16 residues. The germline CDR1 and CDR2 sequences are SGHNT and YYREEE (reference sequence). The CDR3 sequence is CASSLDASGIINEQFF. For the CDR3, the DNA is TGTGCCAGCAGCTTGGACGCTAGCGGGATAATTAATGAGCAGTTCTTC.

Points on this clone: Relative to the germline gene, one junction end is altered; a read error may explain this. The chain couples TRBV25-1 to TRBJ1-1; D is ambiguous. CDR1 and CDR2 (germline): MGHDK, SYGVNS. The CDR3 spans 11 residues. CDR3 nucleotides: TGTGCCAGCGGTGTTGCGAGGTCCTCAGTCTTT. Translated: CASGVARSSVF.

The V and J genes are TRBV2 and TRBJ2-7, with a tentative D call TRBD1 (5 bases). CDR3 length equals 12 residues. Trimming took off 10 bases at V and 3 bases at J, with 13 bases between the two ends. Germline lookup yields CDR1 SNHLY and CDR2 FYNNEI. CDR3 DNA sequence: TGTGCCACCAGGGCCTTCCGCTACGAGCAGTACTTC. Translation: CATRAFRYEQYF.

V usage is TRBV21-1 and J usage is TRBJ2-7; TRBD2 was called by the table and not checked on the DNA. TRBV21-1 is a pseudogene segment. The CDR3 totals 15 residues. CDR3 amino acids: CASSRLGPRSYEQYF. CDR3 nucleotides: TGTGCCAGCAGCAGACTTGGCCCCCGGAGCTACGAGCAGTACTTC.

The V call is TRBV5-1, the J call TRBJ1-1; 8 nucleotides line up with TRBD1. Germline values: CDR1 SGHRS, CDR2 YFSETQ. This CDR3 region has 15 residues. Trimming cost V 3 bases and J 5 bases; bases outside gene matches: 9. The CDR3 DNA is TGCGCCAGCAGCTCCGAAACAGGGGGGCTAACTGAAGCTTTCTTT. Translated, it gives CASSSETGGLTEAFF.

This sequence joins TRBV9 and TRBJ2-2; 9 bases agree with TRBD2. J was trimmed by 8 bases and V by 2 bases; bases with no gene match: 10. In germline, CDR1 is SGDLS, CDR2 YYNGEE. The CDR3 runs 16 residues. CDR3 amino acids: CASSVLAGSTRGELFF. The CDR3 bases are TGTGCCAGCAGCGTCCTAGCGGGGTCCACCCGTGGGGAGCTGTTTTTT. Looking up the rest from reference TRBV9 and TRBJ2-2 gives the full variable domain: DSGVTQTPKHLITATGQRVTLRCSPRSGDLSVYWYQQSLDQGLQFLIQYYNGEERAKGNILERFSAQQFPDLHSELNLSSLELGDSALYFCASSVLAGSTRGELFFGEGSRLTVL.

CDR3 nucleotides: TGCAGTGCTAGAGGGAGCTACGAGCAGTACTTC. It yields the protein CSARGSYEQYF. The chain recombines TRBV20-1 with TRBJ2-7; D gene ambiguous. The CDR3 covers 11 residues. V lost 1 base to trimming and J lost 3 bases, with 4 bases between them. Germline CDR1 reads DFQATT; CDR2 reads SNEGSKA (reference sequence).

This clone has just a few counts. V is TRBV3-1 (or the pseudogene TRBV3-2) and J is TRBJ1-2; no clear D. The CDR3 contains 15 residues. Trimming cost V 0 bases and J 6 bases, with 14 bases left between them. Germline values: CDR1 LGHDT, CDR2 YNNKEL (reference sequence). The CDR3, as DNA: TGTGCCAGCAGCCAAGACGAAATAGAAGTCGATGGCTACACCTTC. As protein: CASSQDEIEVDGYTF.

The chain links TRBV30 to TRBJ2-1, with TRBD2 identical over 9 bases. The germline CDR1 and CDR2 sequences are GTSNPN and SVGIG (reference sequence). The trim removed 5 bases at V and 12 bases at J, leaving 17 bases unmatched. This CDR3 comprises 15 residues. In DNA, the CDR3 is TGTGCCTGGGATGGGGATAGCGGGAGTGCCGTCCGGCAGTTCTTC. Translating it yields CAWDGDSGSAVRQFF.